Below are 12 T cell receptor beta chains sequenced from a single sample in a study of blood T cell repertoires in COVID-19. Data came from immunoSEQ multiplex PCR; TCRdb stores just in-frame clones and leaves some out. Of approximately 150,000 clones detected, roughly 87% appear once; the ten largest clones hold around 1.2%. The sample taken for sequencing was PBMCs or T cells enriched from blood (not recorded which). The receptor source for this set is a human donor with acute COVID-19. The donor label of this sample is uncertain.

This chain connects TRBV4-2 to TRBJ2-3; TRBD2 aligns across 8 bases. The CDR3 length is 16 residues. V lost 1 base to trimming and J lost 3 bases; unmatched junction nucleotides: 6. Germline lookup yields CDR1 LGHNA and CDR2 YNFKEQ. In DNA form, the CDR3 reads TGTGCCAGCAGCCAAGTTACAGCGGGGGAAACAGATACGCAGTATTTT. Protein sequence: CASSQVTAGETDTQYF.

This clone was seen a handful of times. CDR3 bases: TGCGCCAGCAGCCAATTGACAGCTGGAAACACCATATATTTT. Translation gives CASSQLTAGNTIYF. J is TRBJ1-3 and V is TRBV4-1, with a tentative D call TRBD1 (5 bases). CDR1 is MGHRA and CDR2 is YSYEKL in the germline V gene. V lost 2 bases, J lost 2 bases, and 7 bases lay in between. This CDR3 has 14 residues.

The rearrangement links TRBV4-2 to TRBJ2-7; D might be TRBD1 (5 bases). This CDR3 has 14 amino acids. Germline V gene sequence: CDR1 LGHNA, CDR2 YNFKEQ. V lost 0 bases to trimming and J lost 2 bases, with 8 bases between them. Written as DNA, the CDR3 is TGTGCCAGCAGCCAAGAGATGACAGCCTACGAGCAGTACTTC. As protein: CASSQEMTAYEQYF.

V is TRBV2 and J is TRBJ1-5; D gene ambiguous. The CDR3 sequence is 15 residues long. The V end lost 6 bases, the J end lost 2 bases, and 14 bases lay between the germline ends. Germline V CDR1 and CDR2: SNHLY, FYNNEI. DNA of the CDR3: TGTGCCAGCAGAGCCGAGCCCGTGGGCAATCAGCCCCAGCATTTT. Translation gives CASRAEPVGNQPQHF.

The CDR3 DNA sequence: TGTGCCAGCAGTTCAGGGGACCCTGGAAACACCATATATTTT. Its protein is CASSSGDPGNTIYF. The V gene is TRBV6-5, the J gene TRBJ1-3; D may be TRBD1 (6 bases). The germline V gene encodes CDR1 MNHEY and CDR2 SVGAGI. The CDR3 runs 14 residues. V dropped 4 bases and J dropped 2 bases, with 9 bases sitting between them.

The rearrangement links TRBV9 to TRBJ1-1; maybe TRBD1 (5 bases). V lost 4 bases and J 4 bases, leaving 20 bases between the germline ends. The CDR3 has 16 residues. Looked up from germline, CDR1 is SGDLS and CDR2 is YYNGEE. The CDR3 here is CASSPLAGMIGTEAFF. The CDR3 DNA sequence: TGTGCCAGCAGCCCCCTCGCAGGGATGATAGGCACTGAAGCTTTCTTT. Full variable domain (remainder filled in from reference TRBV9 and TRBJ1-1): DSGVTQTPKHLITATGQRVTLRCSPRSGDLSVYWYQQSLDQGLQFLIQYYNGEERAKGNILERFSAQQFPDLHSELNLSSLELGDSALYFCASSPLAGMIGTEAFFGQGTRLTVV.

The chain joins TRBV24-1 to TRBJ2-3, with 8 bases fitting TRBD1. Germline CDR1 KGHDR, CDR2 SFDVKD. V was pared by 7 bases and J by 6 bases, with 8 bases of the junction left unmatched. CDR3 length: 14 amino acids. CDR3 nucleotide sequence: TGTGCCACCAGGGGACAGGCGGTAGACGATACGCAGTATTTT. The encoded protein is CATRGQAVDDTQYF.

J is TRBJ2-1 and V is TRBV20-1; D may be TRBD2 (7 bases). The CDR3 consists of 12 residues. V gave up 3 bases and J gave up 8 bases, with 11 bases separating them. Germline V CDR1 and CDR2: DFQATT, SNEGSKA (reference sequence). In DNA form, the CDR3 reads TGCAGTGCTAGTCTAGGGGGGGATGAGCAGTTCTTC. Protein sequence: CSASLGGDEQFF.

This clone was counted only a few times. The chain combines TRBV28 with TRBJ2-1; weak D call: TRBD1 (5 bases). V lost 6 bases and J lost 0, with 15 bases in between. Per the germline V gene, CDR1 is MDHEN and CDR2 is SYDVKM. The CDR3 consists of 16 residues. The CDR3 coding sequence is TGTGCCAGCAGCCCTTTCCAGGGAAGCTCCTACAATGAGCAGTTCTTC. Translating gives CASSPFQGSSYNEQFF.

This chain connects TRBV4-3 to TRBJ2-2; D possibly corresponds to TRBD1 (5 bases). Germline CDR1 is LGHNA and CDR2 is YSLEER. V was clipped by 0 bases and J by 0 bases, with 11 bases between them. The CDR3 loop spans 17 amino acids. CDR3 region: CASSQEYGAANTGELFF. As DNA, the CDR3 is TGCGCCAGCAGCCAAGAATATGGGGCAGCGAACACCGGGGAGCTGTTTTTT.

The gene calls are TRBV4-1 and TRBJ1-3; D ambiguous. The V gene lost 1 base and the J gene lost 1 base, with 11 bases spanning the gap. This CDR3 comprises 16 residues. CDR1 and CDR2 (germline): MGHRA, YSYEKL. CDR3 residues: CASSQGPGKSGNTIYF. The CDR3 DNA reads TGCGCCAGCAGCCAAGGACCGGGAAAGTCTGGAAACACCATATATTTT.

The chain is built from TRBV28 and TRBJ2-7; possible D gene TRBD2, 7 bases. V was clipped by 8 bases and J by 2 bases, with 19 bases between them. The CDR3 runs to 15 residues. CDR1 and CDR2 from the germline V gene are MDHEN and SYDVKM. CDR3 sequence reads: CASAKGGETAYEQYF. In nucleotides, the CDR3 is TGTGCCAGCGCAAAAGGGGGGGAGACAGCCTACGAGCAGTACTTC.